The following is a TCR beta chain sequence with its context. Its antigen is undetermined. TCRdb keeps only in-frame clones here, not all; method: immunoSEQ multiplex PCR. Among some 150,000 clones listed, over 75% were seen once. The data derive from a study of T cell responses to AZD1222 COVID-19 vaccine. Whole-study findings and limits: Targeting of unmutated variant regions was reportedly seen in nearly half of spike-specific TCRs. The span of vaccine-associated CD4 TCRs extended across spike, with dominance at 160-218 and 743-854. There were mostly white British donors and more females than males, and clonal diversity was possibly underestimated.

Trimming shortened V by 2 bases and J by 5 bases, and 16 bases separated the two germline ends. There are 15 residues in the CDR3. The V gene's germline CDR1 is SGHKS and CDR2 YYEKEE (reference sequence). This clonotype was obtained from an adult who received the AZD1222 COVID-19 vaccine. The rearrangement joins TRBV5-5 to TRBJ1-1, with D unclear. The sample in question was peripheral blood, obtained 28 days after the second AZD1222 dose. The CDR3, as DNA: TGTGCCAGCAGCTTAGTCTACGGATATGGGACTGAAGCTTTCTTT. As protein: CASSLVYGYGTEAFF.